This T cell receptor beta chain was recovered during a study of T cell repertoires in cytomegalovirus infection. CDR1 and CDR2 (germline): SGHTA, FQGNSA. The CDR3 consists of 14 residues. Trimming removed 2 bases from V and 7 bases from J, with 11 bases in between. TCRdb called the reads again in MiXCR, with one record for every CDR3 protein. This sample has a few hundred thousand distinct CDR3 sequences, with just under 35% found just once. In its sample, this clonotype was seen many times. Its antigen is not identified. Findings and limits, study-wide: CMV-specific HLA-C-restricted TCR beta clonotypes dominated the ex vivo response.

This receptor was obtained from a human donor in good health (CMV status not recorded). Some clones in this sample may be carry-over from other donors' samples. V usage is TRBV7-2 and J usage is TRBJ1-4; possible D gene TRBD1, 6 bases. The specimen was cultured PBMCs, collected from culture after CMV antigen stimulation. The CDR3 protein is CASSLRGASEKLFF. In DNA, the CDR3 is TGTGCCAGCAGCTTACGGGGGGCCAGTGAAAAACTGTTTTTT.